This T cell receptor (beta chain) emerged from a study of blood T cell repertoires in COVID-19. Study-wide context: Material from acute and convalescent COVID-19 was sourced from the United States, Italy and Spain.

Trimming removed 2 bases from V and 7 bases from J, with 12 bases in between. Germline CDR1 is MDHEN and CDR2 is SYDVKM. The CDR3 spans 14 residues. Original analysis: Amplifying reference gene primers gave estimates of nucleated cell counts. Profiling relied on immunoSEQ multiplex PCR, and the TCRdb table lists in-frame clones only, not all of them. The V and J calls and clone size were taken over from that table, and D and trimming were inferred from the DNA. The repertoire holds approximately 82,000 clones, with approximately 92% as singletons. The V gene is TRBV28, the J gene TRBJ1-5; D call uncertain. This sequence was found in a woman aged 55-70 years with active COVID-19. The sample consisted of peripheral blood. As DNA, the CDR3 is TGTGCCAGCAGTTTACGCGGGGAGCGGCAGCCCCAGCATTTT. It translates to CASSLRGERQPQHF. The whole variable domain, filled in from reference TRBV28 and TRBJ1-5, reads DVKVTQSSRYLVKRTGEKVFLECVQDMDHENMFWYRQDPGLGLRLIYFSYDVKMKEKGDIPEGYSVSREKKERFSLILESASTNQTSMYLCASSLRGERQPQHFGDGTRLSIL.